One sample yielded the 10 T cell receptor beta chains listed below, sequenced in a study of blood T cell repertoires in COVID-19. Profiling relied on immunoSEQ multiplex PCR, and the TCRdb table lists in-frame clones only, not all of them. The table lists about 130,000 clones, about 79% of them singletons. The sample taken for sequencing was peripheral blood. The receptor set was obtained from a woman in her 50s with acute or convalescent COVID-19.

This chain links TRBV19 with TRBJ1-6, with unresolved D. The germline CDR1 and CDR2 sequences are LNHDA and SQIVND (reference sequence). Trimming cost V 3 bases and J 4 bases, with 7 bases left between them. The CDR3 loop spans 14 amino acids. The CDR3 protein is CASSMAGYNSPLHF. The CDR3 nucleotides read TGTGCCAGTAGTATGGCCGGGTATAATTCACCCCTCCACTTT.

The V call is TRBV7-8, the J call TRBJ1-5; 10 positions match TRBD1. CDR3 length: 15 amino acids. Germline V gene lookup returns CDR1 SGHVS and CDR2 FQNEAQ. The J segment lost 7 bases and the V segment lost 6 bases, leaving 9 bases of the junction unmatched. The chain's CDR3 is CASSRTGGLGQPQHF. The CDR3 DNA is TGTGCCAGCAGTCGGACAGGGGGATTGGGGCAGCCCCAGCATTTT.

The CDR3 bases are TGTGCCAGCAGCTGGACTAGCGGGGGGGCTGTCTACGAGCAGTACTTC. This sequence encodes CASSWTSGGAVYEQYF. This chain joins TRBV5-6 and TRBJ2-7, with 15 bases fitting TRBD2. CDR1 SGHDT and CDR2 YYEEEE come from the germline V gene. Trimming cost V 3 bases and J 3 bases; bases outside gene matches: 4. The CDR3 runs 16 residues.

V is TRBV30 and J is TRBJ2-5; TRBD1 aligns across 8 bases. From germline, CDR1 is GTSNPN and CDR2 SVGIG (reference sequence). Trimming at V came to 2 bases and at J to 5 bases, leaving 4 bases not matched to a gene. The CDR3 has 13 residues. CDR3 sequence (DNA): TGTGCCTGGAGTCAGACAGGGGCGGAGACCCAGTACTTC. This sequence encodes CAWSQTGAETQYF.

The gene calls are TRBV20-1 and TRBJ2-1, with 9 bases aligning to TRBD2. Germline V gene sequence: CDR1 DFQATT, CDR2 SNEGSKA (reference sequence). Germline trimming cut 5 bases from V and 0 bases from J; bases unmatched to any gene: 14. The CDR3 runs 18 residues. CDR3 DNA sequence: TGCAGTGCTCGTGGGCGGGGGGGCGTCTACTTCTCCTACAATGAGCAGTTCTTC. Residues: CSARGRGGVYFSYNEQFF.

The CDR3 region has the DNA TGTGCCAGCAGTGGGACTGTAACCACCGGGGAGCTGTTTTTT. It encodes CASSGTVTTGELFF. This rearrangement joins TRBV27 to TRBJ2-2, with D possibly matching TRBD2 (6 bases). Germline V gene sequence: CDR1 MNHEY, CDR2 SMNVEV (reference sequence). The CDR3 loop spans 14 amino acids. The V end was cut by 5 bases, the J end by 4 bases, with 11 bases between.

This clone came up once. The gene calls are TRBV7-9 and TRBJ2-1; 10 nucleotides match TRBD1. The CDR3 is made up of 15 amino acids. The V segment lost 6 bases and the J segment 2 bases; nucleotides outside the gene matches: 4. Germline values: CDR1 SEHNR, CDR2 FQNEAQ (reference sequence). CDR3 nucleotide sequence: TGTGCCAGCAGTTCCGGGACAGGGGCCTACAATGAGCAGTTCTTC. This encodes CASSSGTGAYNEQFF.

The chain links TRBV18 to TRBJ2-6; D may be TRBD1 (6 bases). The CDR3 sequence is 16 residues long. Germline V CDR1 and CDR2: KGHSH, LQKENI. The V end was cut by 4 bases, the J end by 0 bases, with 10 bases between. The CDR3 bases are TGTGCCAGCTCACTGGGACATACCTCTGGGGCCAACGTCCTGACTTTC. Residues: CASSLGHTSGANVLTF.

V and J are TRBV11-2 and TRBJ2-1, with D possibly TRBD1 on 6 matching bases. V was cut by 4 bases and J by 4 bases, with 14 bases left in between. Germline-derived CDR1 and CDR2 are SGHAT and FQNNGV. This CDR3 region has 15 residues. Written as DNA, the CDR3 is TGTGCCAGCAGCTCCAGTGGACAGCGTTACAATGAGCAGTTCTTC. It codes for CASSSSGQRYNEQFF.

The CDR3 DNA reads TGTGCCAGCAGCCTCCACGGGATGAACACTGAAGCTTTCTTT. Residues: CASSLHGMNTEAFF. V is TRBV7-8 and J is TRBJ1-1; D call uncertain. Germline CDR1 and CDR2: SGHVS and FQNEAQ. The CDR3 length is 14 residues. V shed 5 bases and J shed 0 bases, with 10 bases lying between them.